Presented here are 3 T cell receptor beta chains from one specimen sequenced in a study of cytomegalovirus exposure and HLA in healthy donors. The assay was immunoSEQ multiplex PCR, and TCRdb's table has in-frame clones only and misses some. Seen here are around 220,000 clones, just over 85% observed once, and the top ten hold around 3%. Sequencing was done on a sample of PBMCs. Every receptor here comes from a woman under 30 in good health and CMV-seronegative.

The chain uses TRBV28 and TRBJ1-1; the match to TRBD1 covers 11 bases. The germline V gene has CDR1 MDHEN and CDR2 SYDVKM. There are 14 residues in the CDR3. Germline trimming cut 4 bases from V and 4 bases from J; bases unmatched to any gene: 2. CDR3 residues: CASSWGQGVTEAFF. The CDR3 bases are TGTGCCAGCAGTTGGGGACAGGGGGTCACTGAAGCTTTCTTT.

The CDR3 spells CASALRGSKAFF. CDR3 nucleotides: TGTGCCAGCGCTTTAAGAGGGTCTAAGGCTTTCTTT. The chain links TRBV27 to TRBJ1-1; D gene unclear. Per the germline V gene, CDR1 is MNHEY and CDR2 is SMNVEV (reference sequence). The ends were cut back, 8 bases at V and 11 bases at J, with 18 bases in the middle. The CDR3 covers 12 residues.

The chain has TRBV7-9 and TRBJ2-7, with TRBD2 matching over 13 bases. This CDR3 has 15 amino acids. V shed 5 bases and J 2 bases; nucleotides not matched to a gene: 3. Per germline, CDR1 SEHNR and CDR2 FQNEAQ (reference sequence). CDR3 sequence: CASSPGTSGTYEQYF. CDR3 bases: TGTGCCAGCAGCCCAGGGACTAGCGGGACCTACGAGCAGTACTTC.